This T cell receptor (beta chain) was profiled in a study of cytomegalovirus exposure and HLA in healthy donors. PCR employed 60 Vbeta and 13 Jbeta primers. Clones were read by immunoSEQ multiplex PCR, and TCRdb kept only the in-frame ones, dropping some. The table includes around 120,000 clones, about 80% detected once. This CDR3 is 15 amino acids long. Between the trimmed V and J ends, which lost 5 bases and 4 bases, there was a span of 17 bases. The germline V gene has CDR1 SEHNR and CDR2 FQNEAQ (reference sequence). The source of this sequence is a man aged 50-60 years in good health and CMV-seropositive. V is TRBV7-9 and J is TRBJ1-2; D might be TRBD1 (5 bases). The sample consisted of PBMCs. The CDR3 coding sequence is TGTGCCAGCAGCCAAGAGTGGGGGGAGGCCTATGGCTACACCTTC. Its translation: CASSQEWGEAYGYTF.